This T cell receptor beta chain was recorded in a study of technical replicates of blood from a handful of donors. Generated by immunoSEQ multiplex PCR, the TCRdb table keeps only in-frame clones and is missing some. The table has 90,000 to 100,000 clones, almost 97% seen once. The CDR3 length is 13 residues. V gave up 3 bases and J gave up 2 bases, with 8 bases separating them. Per the germline V gene, CDR1 is LNHNV and CDR2 is YYDKDF (reference sequence). The gene calls are TRBV15 and TRBJ2-7; D gene ambiguous. The specimen sequenced was T cells isolated from PBMCs. The receptor's source is a human donor in good health. The CDR3, as DNA: TGTGCCACCAGCAGGCTCCAGGCCTACGAGCAGTACTTC. Encoded protein: CATSRLQAYEQYF.